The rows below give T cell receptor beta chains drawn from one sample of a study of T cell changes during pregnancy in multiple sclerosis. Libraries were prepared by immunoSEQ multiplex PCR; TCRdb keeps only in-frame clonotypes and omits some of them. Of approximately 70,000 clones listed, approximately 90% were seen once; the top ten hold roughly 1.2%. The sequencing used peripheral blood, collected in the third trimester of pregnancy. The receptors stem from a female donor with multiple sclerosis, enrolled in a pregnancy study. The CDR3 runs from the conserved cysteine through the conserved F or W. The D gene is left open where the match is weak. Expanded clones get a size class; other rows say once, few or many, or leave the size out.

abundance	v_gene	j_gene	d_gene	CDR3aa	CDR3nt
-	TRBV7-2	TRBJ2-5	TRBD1	CASSLDREETQYF	TGTGCCAGCAGCCTTGACAGGGAAGAGACCCAGTACTTC
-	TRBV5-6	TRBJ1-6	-	CASSLGVILGSPLHF	TGTGCCAGCAGCTTAGGAGTGATACTGGGTTCACCCCTCCACTTT
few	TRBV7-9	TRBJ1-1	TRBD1	CASSYPTGTGGTEAFF	TGTGCCAGCAGCTACCCTACCGGGACAGGGGGCACTGAAGCTTTCTTT
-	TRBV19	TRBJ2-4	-	CASSMFSGGRNIQYF	TGTGCCAGTAGTATGTTTAGCGGAGGAAGAAACATTCAGTACTTC
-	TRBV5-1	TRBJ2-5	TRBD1	CATHAGGTGGASDGGTQYF	TGCGCCACCCACGCCGGCGGGACAGGGGGCGCAAGTGATGGGGGGACCCAGTACTTC
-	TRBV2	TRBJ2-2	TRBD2	CASSGGRGTGELFF	TGTGCCAGCAGTGGCGGGAGGGGTACCGGGGAGCTGTTTTTT
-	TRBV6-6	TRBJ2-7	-	CASSLPRSHSYEQYF	TGTGCCAGCAGTCTCCCCAGGTCCCACTCCTACGAGCAGTACTTC
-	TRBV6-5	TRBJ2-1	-	CASSYSYGRFNNEQFF	TGTGCCAGCAGTTACTCGTATGGGAGGTTTAATAATGAGCAGTTCTTC
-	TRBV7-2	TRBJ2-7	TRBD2	CASSSRDYPSYEQYF	TGTGCCAGCAGCTCCCGGGACTACCCATCCTACGAGCAGTACTTC
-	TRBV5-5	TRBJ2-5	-	CASSSQGRETQYF	TGTGCCAGCAGCTCCCAGGGTCGAGAGACCCAGTACTTC
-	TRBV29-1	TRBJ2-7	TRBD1	CSVGTGTREQYF	TGCAGCGTCGGGACAGGGACAAGGGAGCAGTACTTC
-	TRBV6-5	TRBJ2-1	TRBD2	CASRPPSAGDNEQFF	TGTGCCAGCAGACCCCCCTCGGCGGGGGACAATGAGCAGTTCTTC
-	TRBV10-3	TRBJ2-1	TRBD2	CAISDREREGLLLFF	TGTGCCATCAGTGACCGCGAGCGGGAGGGCCTTCTTCTGTTCTTC
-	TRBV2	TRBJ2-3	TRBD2	CASSERAGGPTDPDTQYF	TGTGCCAGCAGTGAAAGGGCGGGAGGGCCTACAGACCCAGATACGCAGTATTTT
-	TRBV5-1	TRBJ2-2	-	CASSLVQGSLSAGELFF	TGCGCCAGCAGCTTGGTGCAGGGAAGTCTTTCGGCCGGGGAGCTGTTTTTT
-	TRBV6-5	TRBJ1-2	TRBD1	CASSYSAGQGNYGYTF	TGTGCCAGCAGTTACTCAGCGGGACAGGGAAACTATGGCTACACCTTC
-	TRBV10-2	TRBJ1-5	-	CASSERTVSNQPQHF	TGCGCCAGCAGTGAGAGGACAGTTAGCAATCAGCCCCAGCATTTT
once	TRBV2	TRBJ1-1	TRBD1	CASSVRQGGGTEAFF	TGTGCCAGCAGTGTTCGACAGGGAGGAGGCACTGAAGCTTTCTTT
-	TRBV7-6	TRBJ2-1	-	CASSLASSVSLSEQFF	TGTGCCAGCAGCTTAGCTAGTAGCGTTTCGTTGAGTGAGCAGTTCTTC
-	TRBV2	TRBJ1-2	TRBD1	CARQDRAHYGYTF	TGTGCCAGACAGGACAGGGCCCACTATGGCTACACCTTC
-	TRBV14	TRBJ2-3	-	CASSQGTLGLDTQYF	TGTGCCAGCAGCCAAGGGACCCTGGGACTTGATACGCAGTATTTT
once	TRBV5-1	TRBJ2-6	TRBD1	CASSPQGDRAGANVLTF	TGCGCCAGCAGCCCGCAGGGGGACAGGGCTGGGGCCAACGTCCTGACTTTC
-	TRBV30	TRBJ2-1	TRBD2	CAWRLAGYEQFF	TGTGCCTGGAGACTAGCGGGATATGAGCAGTTCTTC
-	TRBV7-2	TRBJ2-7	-	CASSLPASSYEQYF	TGTGCCAGCAGCTTACCTGCCAGCTCCTACGAGCAGTACTTC
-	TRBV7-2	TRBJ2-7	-	CASSPPGGTYEQYF	TGTGCCAGCAGCCCCCCGGGTGGCACCTACGAGCAGTACTTC
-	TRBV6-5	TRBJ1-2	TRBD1	CASSYSDRGNGYTF	TGTGCCAGCAGTTACTCAGACAGGGGTAATGGCTACACCTTC
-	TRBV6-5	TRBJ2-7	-	CASSYEGGTYEQYF	TGTGCCAGCAGTTACGAGGGCGGAACCTACGAGCAGTACTTC
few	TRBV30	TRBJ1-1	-	CAWSRGTEAFF	TGTGCCTGGAGTCGGGGTACTGAAGCTTTCTTT
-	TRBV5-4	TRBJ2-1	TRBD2	CASSFTTSGRGEQFF	TGTGCCAGCAGCTTCACGACTAGCGGGAGAGGTGAGCAGTTCTTC
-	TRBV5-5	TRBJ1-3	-	CASSLALQGVSPGNTIYF	TGTGCCAGCAGCTTGGCCCTACAGGGAGTATCACCTGGAAACACCATATATTTT
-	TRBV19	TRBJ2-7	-	CASSGQNSYEQYF	TGTGCCAGTAGTGGACAGAACTCCTACGAGCAGTACTTC
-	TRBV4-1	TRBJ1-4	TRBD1	CASSQTGGANEKLFF	TGCGCCAGCAGCCAGACAGGGGGTGCTAATGAAAAACTGTTTTTT
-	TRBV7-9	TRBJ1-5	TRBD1	CASSLGLDRGTGNQPQHF	TGTGCCAGCAGCTTAGGGCTTGACAGGGGAACGGGCAATCAGCCCCAGCATTTT
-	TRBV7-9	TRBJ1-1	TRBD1	CASSRRQGTTEAFF	TGTGCCAGCAGCAGGAGACAGGGAACCACTGAAGCTTTCTTT
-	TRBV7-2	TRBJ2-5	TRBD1	CASSVDRDRQETQYF	TGTGCCAGCAGCGTAGACCGGGACAGACAAGAGACCCAGTACTTC
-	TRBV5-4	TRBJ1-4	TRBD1	CASSLQGGGTNEKLFF	TGTGCCAGCAGCTTACAGGGGGGTGGTACTAATGAAAAACTGTTTTTT
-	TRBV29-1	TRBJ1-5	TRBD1	CSARTGGTPNQPQHF	TGCAGCGCCCGGACAGGCGGCACCCCCAATCAGCCCCAGCATTTT
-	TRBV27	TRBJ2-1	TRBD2	CASSPRGGFSEQFF	TGTGCCAGCAGTCCCCGGGGGGGGTTCAGTGAGCAGTTCTTC
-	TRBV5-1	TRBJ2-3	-	CASSLSGNGADTQYF	TGCGCCAGCAGCTTGTCGGGGAATGGCGCAGATACGCAGTATTTT
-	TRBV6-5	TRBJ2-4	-	CASSSLDSNIQYF	TGTGCCAGCAGTTCGCTCGACAGTAACATTCAGTACTTC
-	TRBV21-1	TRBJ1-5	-	CASSRAEMTRTGKLCQPQHF	TGTGCCAGCAGTCGCGCTGAAATGACGAGGACAGGTAAGTTGTGTCAGCCCCAGCATTTT
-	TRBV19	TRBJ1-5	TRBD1	CASSFLQGAGQPQHF	TGTGCCAGTAGTTTCCTCCAGGGGGCCGGGCAGCCCCAGCATTTT
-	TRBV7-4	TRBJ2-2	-	CASSLEVRQGTGELFF	TGTGCCAGCAGCTTAGAAGTGCGACAAGGCACCGGGGAGCTGTTTTTT
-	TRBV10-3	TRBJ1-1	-	CAITVDTEAFF	TGTGCCATCACCGTAGACACTGAAGCTTTCTTT
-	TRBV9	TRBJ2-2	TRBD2	CASSKDLAGSTGELFF	TGTGCCAGCAGCAAAGATTTAGCGGGATCCACCGGGGAGCTGTTTTTT
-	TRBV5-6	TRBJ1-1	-	CASSHPTITEAFF	TGTGCCAGCAGCCACCCGACAATAACTGAAGCTTTCTTT
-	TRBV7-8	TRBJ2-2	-	CASSLGGDGTGELFF	TGTGCCAGCAGCTTAGGGGGGGATGGTACCGGGGAGCTGTTTTTT
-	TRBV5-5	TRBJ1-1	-	CASTPRGVNTEAFF	TGTGCCAGCACCCCTAGGGGCGTAAACACTGAAGCTTTCTTT
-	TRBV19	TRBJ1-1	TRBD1	CASIRAPQGAGTEAFF	TGTGCCAGTATCCGGGCCCCACAGGGGGCGGGCACTGAAGCTTTCTTT
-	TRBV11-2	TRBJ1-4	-	CASSSPWGGEKLFF	TGTGCCAGCAGCTCACCGTGGGGGGGAGAAAAACTGTTTTTT
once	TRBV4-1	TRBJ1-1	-	CASSHMASLNTEAFF	TGTGCCAGCAGCCATATGGCTAGTTTGAACACTGAAGCTTTCTTT
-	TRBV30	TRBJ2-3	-	CAGAGLSDTQYF	TGTGCCGGTGCAGGATTATCAGATACGCAGTATTTT